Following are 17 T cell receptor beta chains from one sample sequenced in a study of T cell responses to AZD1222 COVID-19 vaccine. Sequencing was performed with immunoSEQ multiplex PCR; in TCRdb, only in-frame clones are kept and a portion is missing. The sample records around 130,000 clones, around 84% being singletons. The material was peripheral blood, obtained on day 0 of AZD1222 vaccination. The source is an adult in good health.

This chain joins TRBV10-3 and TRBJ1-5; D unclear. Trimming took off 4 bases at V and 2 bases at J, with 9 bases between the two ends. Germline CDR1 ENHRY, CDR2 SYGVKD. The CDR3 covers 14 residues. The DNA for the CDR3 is TGTGCCATCAGTGGGGAATGGGGCAATCAGCCCCAGCATTTT. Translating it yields CAISGEWGNQPQHF.

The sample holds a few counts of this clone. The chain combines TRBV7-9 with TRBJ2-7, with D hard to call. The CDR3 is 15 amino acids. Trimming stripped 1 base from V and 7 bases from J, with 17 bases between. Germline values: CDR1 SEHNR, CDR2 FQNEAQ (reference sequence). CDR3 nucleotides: TGTGCCAGCAGCTTAGGTGACCAACTGGGTGGGGAGCAGTACTTC. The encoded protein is CASSLGDQLGGEQYF.

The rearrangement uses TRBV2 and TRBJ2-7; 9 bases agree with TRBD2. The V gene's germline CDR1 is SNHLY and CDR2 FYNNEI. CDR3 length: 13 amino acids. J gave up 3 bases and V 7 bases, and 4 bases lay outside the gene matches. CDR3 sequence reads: CASTGTSRYEQYF. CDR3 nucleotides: TGTGCCAGCACGGGGACTAGCCGCTACGAGCAGTACTTC.

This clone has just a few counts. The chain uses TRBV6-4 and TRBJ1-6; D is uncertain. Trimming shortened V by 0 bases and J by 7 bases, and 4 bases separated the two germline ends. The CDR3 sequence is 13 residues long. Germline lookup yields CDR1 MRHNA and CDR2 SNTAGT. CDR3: CASSDSENSPLHF. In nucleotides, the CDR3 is TGTGCCAGCAGTGACTCAGAGAATTCACCCCTCCACTTT.

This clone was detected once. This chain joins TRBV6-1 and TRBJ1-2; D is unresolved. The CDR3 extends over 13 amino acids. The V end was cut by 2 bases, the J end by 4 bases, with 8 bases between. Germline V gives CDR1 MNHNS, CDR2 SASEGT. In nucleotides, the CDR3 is TGTGCCAGCAGTGAAACGGGCAGCTATGGCTACACCTTC. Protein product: CASSETGSYGYTF.

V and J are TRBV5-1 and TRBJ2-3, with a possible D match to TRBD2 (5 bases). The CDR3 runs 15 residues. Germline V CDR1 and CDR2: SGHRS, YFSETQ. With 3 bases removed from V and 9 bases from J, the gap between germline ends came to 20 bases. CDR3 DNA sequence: TGCGCCAGCAGCTCGGCTAGCACTGGGGTTGGGACGCAGTATTTT. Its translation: CASSSASTGVGTQYF.

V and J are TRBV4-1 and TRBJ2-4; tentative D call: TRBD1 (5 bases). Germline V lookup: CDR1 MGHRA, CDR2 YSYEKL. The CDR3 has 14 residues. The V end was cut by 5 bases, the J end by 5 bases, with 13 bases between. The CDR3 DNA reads TGCGCCAGCAGCGACCAGGGTTACGAAAACATTCAGTACTTC. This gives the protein CASSDQGYENIQYF.

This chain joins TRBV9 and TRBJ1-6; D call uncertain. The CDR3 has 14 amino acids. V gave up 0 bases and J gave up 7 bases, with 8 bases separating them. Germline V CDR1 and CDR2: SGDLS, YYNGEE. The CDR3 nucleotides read TGTGCCAGCAGCGTAGGGCGGAACAATTCACCCCTCCACTTT. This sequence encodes CASSVGRNNSPLHF.

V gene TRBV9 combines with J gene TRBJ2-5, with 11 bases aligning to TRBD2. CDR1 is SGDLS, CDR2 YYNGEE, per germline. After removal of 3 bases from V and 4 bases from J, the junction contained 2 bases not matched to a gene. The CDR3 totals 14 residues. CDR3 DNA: TGTGCCAGCAGCGCTGGACTAGCGGGAGAGACCCAGTACTTC. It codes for CASSAGLAGETQYF. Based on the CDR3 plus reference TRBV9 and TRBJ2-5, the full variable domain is DSGVTQTPKHLITATGQRVTLRCSPRSGDLSVYWYQQSLDQGLQFLIQYYNGEERAKGNILERFSAQQFPDLHSELNLSSLELGDSALYFCASSAGLAGETQYFGPGTRLLVL.

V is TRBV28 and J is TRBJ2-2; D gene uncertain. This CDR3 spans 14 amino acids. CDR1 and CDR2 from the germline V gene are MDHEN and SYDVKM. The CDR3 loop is CASLSGLRTGELFF. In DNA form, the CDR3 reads TGTGCTTCCTTATCCGGGCTAAGAACCGGGGAGCTGTTTTTT.

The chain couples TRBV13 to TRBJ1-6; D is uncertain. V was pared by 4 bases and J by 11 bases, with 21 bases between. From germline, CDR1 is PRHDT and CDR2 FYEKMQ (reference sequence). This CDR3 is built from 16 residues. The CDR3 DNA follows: TGTGCCAGCAGCTCCGGACCGCATGGTCTAAGGGCACCCCTCCACTTT. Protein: CASSSGPHGLRAPLHF.

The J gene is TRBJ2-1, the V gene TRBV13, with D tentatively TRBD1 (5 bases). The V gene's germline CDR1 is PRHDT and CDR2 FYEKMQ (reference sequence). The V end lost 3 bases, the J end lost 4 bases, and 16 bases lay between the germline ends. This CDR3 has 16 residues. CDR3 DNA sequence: TGTGCCAGCAGCTTGGTTGGCAGGGAAACTTACAATGAGCAGTTCTTC. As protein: CASSLVGRETYNEQFF.

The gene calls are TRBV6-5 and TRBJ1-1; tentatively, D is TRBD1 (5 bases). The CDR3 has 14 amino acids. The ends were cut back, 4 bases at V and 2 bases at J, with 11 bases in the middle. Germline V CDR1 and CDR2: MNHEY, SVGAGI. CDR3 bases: TGTGCCAGCAGTTCCCATACAGGAAACACTGAAGCTTTCTTT. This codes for CASSSHTGNTEAFF.

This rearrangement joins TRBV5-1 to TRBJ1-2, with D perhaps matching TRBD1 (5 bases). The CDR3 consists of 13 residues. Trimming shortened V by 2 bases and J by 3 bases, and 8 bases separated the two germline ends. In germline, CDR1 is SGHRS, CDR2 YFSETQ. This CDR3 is CASSFTTDYGYTF. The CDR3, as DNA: TGCGCCAGCAGCTTCACGACAGACTATGGCTACACCTTC.

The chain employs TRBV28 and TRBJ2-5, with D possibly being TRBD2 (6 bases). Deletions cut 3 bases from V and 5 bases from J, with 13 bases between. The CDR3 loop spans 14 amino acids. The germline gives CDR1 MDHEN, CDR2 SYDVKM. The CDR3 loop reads CASSFGSRGETQYF. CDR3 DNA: TGTGCCAGCAGTTTCGGGAGTCGGGGGGAGACCCAGTACTTC.

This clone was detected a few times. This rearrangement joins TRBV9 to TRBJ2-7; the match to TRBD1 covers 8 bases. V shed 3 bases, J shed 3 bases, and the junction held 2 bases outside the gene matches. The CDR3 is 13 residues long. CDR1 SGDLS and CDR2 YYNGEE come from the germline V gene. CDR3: CASSAGTGYEQYF. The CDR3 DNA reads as TGTGCCAGCAGCGCCGGGACAGGCTACGAGCAGTACTTC.

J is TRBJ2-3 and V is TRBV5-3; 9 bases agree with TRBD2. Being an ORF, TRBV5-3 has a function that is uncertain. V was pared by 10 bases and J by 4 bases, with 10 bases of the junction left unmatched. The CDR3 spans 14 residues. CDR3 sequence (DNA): TGTGCCTGTTACTTAGCGGGAGTCCCAGATACGCAGTATTTT. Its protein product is CACYLAGVPDTQYF.